Listed below are T cell receptor beta chains from one sample, sequenced in a study of TIL therapy for anti-PD-1-resistant metastatic lung cancer. Generated by immunoSEQ multiplex PCR, the TCRdb table keeps only in-frame clones and is missing some. Here the sample spans roughly 50,000 clones, over 65% being singletons. Sequenced here: tumor tissue, sampled at baseline. The receptors originated from a person aged 25 to 85 with non-small cell lung cancer. Each CDR3 is given with its conserved first and last residue. D genes are given only for firm matches. A row's size may be missing; if present it is once, few, many or a size class.

v_call	d_call	j_call	clone_size	cdr3_aa	cdr3_nt
TRBV7-3	NA	TRBJ2-5	NA	CASSIGSQETQYF	TGTGCCAGCAGCATAGGAAGTCAAGAGACCCAGTACTTC
TRBV19	NA	TRBJ1-4	NA	CASSIQGHEKLFF	TGTGCCAGTAGTATACAGGGACATGAAAAACTGTTTTTT
TRBV7-3	NA	TRBJ1-2	few	CASSLMEGLGYTF	TGTGCCAGCAGCTTAATGGAGGGGCTTGGCTACACCTTC
TRBV15	NA	TRBJ2-5	NA	CATSRDRRREETQYF	TGTGCCACCAGCAGAGATCGTCGCAGGGAAGAGACCCAGTACTTC
TRBV5-1	NA	TRBJ1-3	NA	CASSETVFSGNTIYF	TGCGCCAGCAGCGAAACAGTCTTCTCTGGAAACACCATATATTTT
TRBV5-4	NA	TRBJ2-2	few	CAHSRRDGTGELFF	TGTGCCCATAGTCGGCGGGACGGTACCGGGGAGCTGTTTTTT
TRBV2	TRBD1	TRBJ1-1	NA	CASSQTGMNTEAFF	TGTGCCAGCAGCCAGACAGGGATGAACACTGAAGCTTTCTTT
TRBV30	TRBD1	TRBJ1-5	NA	CAWNPGQGGLSNQPQHF	TGTGCCTGGAACCCGGGACAGGGGGGATTGAGCAATCAGCCCCAGCATTTT
TRBV9	NA	TRBJ1-3	NA	CASSAQSSGTGNTIYF	TGTGCCAGCAGCGCCCAGAGCTCCGGGACAGGAAACACCATATATTTT
TRBV7-2	TRBD1	TRBJ1-4	NA	CASSVAGQGNEKLFF	TGTGCCAGCAGCGTCGCAGGACAGGGGAATGAAAAACTGTTTTTT
TRBV6-5	NA	TRBJ1-2	NA	CASSYLDSSYGYTF	TGTGCCAGCAGTTACTTGGACAGTTCCTATGGCTACACCTTC
TRBV11-2	TRBD2	TRBJ2-5	NA	CASSLVGLAGGRETQYF	TGTGCCAGCAGCTTAGTTGGACTAGCGGGAGGTAGGGAGACCCAGTACTTC
TRBV7-3	TRBD1	TRBJ2-7	NA	CASSLEDRGRYF	TGTGCCAGCAGCTTAGAGGACAGGGGAAGGTACTTC
TRBV2	NA	TRBJ2-3	NA	CASSASGYTDTQYF	TGTGCCAGCAGTGCCAGCGGTTACACAGATACGCAGTATTTT
TRBV25-1	NA	TRBJ1-2	NA	CASSDKRLGPNYGYTF	TGTGCCAGCAGTGATAAGAGGCTGGGCCCTAACTATGGCTACACCTTC
TRBV6-6	NA	TRBJ1-2	NA	CASRNDLYGYTF	TGTGCCAGCAGAAATGATTTGTATGGCTACACCTTC
TRBV28	NA	TRBJ2-3	NA	CASSPPGRLPTDTQYF	TGTGCCAGCAGTCCGCCCGGCAGACTTCCCACAGATACGCAGTATTTT
TRBV7-2	NA	TRBJ2-7	NA	CASRPPGRHEQYF	TGTGCCAGCAGACCCCCGGGGCGCCACGAGCAGTACTTC
TRBV6-6	NA	TRBJ2-7	NA	CASGEGAPNEQYF	TGTGCCAGCGGGGAGGGGGCTCCTAACGAGCAGTACTTC
TRBV10-3	NA	TRBJ2-7	NA	CAISGQGTTSYEQYF	TGTGCCATCAGTGGTCAGGGAACTACCTCCTACGAGCAGTACTTC
TRBV5-6	NA	TRBJ2-1	NA	CASSQGNYNEQFF	TGTGCCAGCAGCCAAGGGAACTACAATGAGCAGTTCTTC
TRBV9	NA	TRBJ2-3	once	CASSVSPSDTQYF	TGTGCCAGCAGCGTAAGCCCCTCAGATACGCAGTATTTT
TRBV28	NA	TRBJ2-3	NA	CASSTSSGGRDTQYF	TGTGCCAGCAGTACATCCTCCGGGGGCAGAGATACGCAGTATTTT
TRBV9	NA	TRBJ1-6	few	CASSVEGTPNSPLHF	TGTGCCAGCAGCGTAGAAGGGACACCAAATTCACCCCTCCACTTT
TRBV7-2	NA	TRBJ1-4	NA	CASSLAWQATNEKLFF	TGTGCCAGCAGCTTAGCGTGGCAGGCAACTAATGAAAAACTGTTTTTT
TRBV7-8	NA	TRBJ2-1	NA	CASSLNQGFNEQFF	TGTGCCAGCAGCTTAAACCAGGGTTTTAATGAGCAGTTCTTC
TRBV7-3	NA	TRBJ2-3	NA	CASSLSGQGEQYF	TGTGCCAGCAGCTTATCCGGCCAGGGCGAGCAGTATTTT
TRBV5-1	TRBD1	TRBJ2-7	few	CASTSGTGLYEQYF	TGCGCCAGCACCTCCGGGACAGGGCTCTACGAGCAGTACTTC
TRBV28	NA	TRBJ1-2	once	CASTLLGNGYTF	TGTGCCTCCACCCTGTTAGGGAATGGCTACACCTTC
TRBV7-8	NA	TRBJ2-5	NA	CASSTRLGQGSPLWETQYF	TGTGCCAGCAGCACACGTTTGGGGCAGGGCAGCCCACTCTGGGAGACCCAGTACTTC
TRBV11-1	NA	TRBJ2-1	few	CASSVGTPVDEQFF	TGTGCCAGCAGCGTCGGGACCCCCGTCGATGAGCAGTTCTTC
TRBV11-2	NA	TRBJ2-6	NA	CASSLSGSTGANVLTF	TGTGCCAGCAGCTTATCGGGTAGCACTGGGGCCAACGTCCTGACTTTC
TRBV7-2	NA	TRBJ1-2	NA	CASSLARIGGTYGYTF	TGTGCCAGCAGCTTAGCGAGGATTGGGGGGACCTATGGCTACACCTTC
TRBV4-3	NA	TRBJ1-1	NA	CASSQDIGINTEAFF	TGCGCCAGCAGCCAAGATATCGGTATCAACACTGAAGCTTTCTTT
TRBV7-9	NA	TRBJ2-5	NA	CASSFEPVPETQYF	TGTGCCAGCAGCTTCGAGCCGGTCCCAGAGACCCAGTACTTC
TRBV10-3	NA	TRBJ1-2	NA	CAISEVIMGNGYTF	TGTGCCATCAGTGAAGTGATAATGGGCAATGGCTACACCTTC
TRBV5-4	TRBD1	TRBJ1-2	few	CASSSTQGAYGYTF	TGTGCCAGCAGCTCAACTCAGGGGGCCTATGGCTACACCTTC
TRBV27	NA	TRBJ2-5	NA	CASRNYPPWETQYF	TGTGCCAGCAGGAACTACCCCCCGTGGGAGACCCAGTACTTC
TRBV27	TRBD2	TRBJ2-2	once	CASTRTRPNTGELFF	TGTGCCAGCACCCGGACTAGGCCGAACACCGGGGAGCTGTTTTTT
TRBV6-1	NA	TRBJ1-3	NA	CASSEVWGSTGNTIYF	TGTGCCAGCAGTGAAGTATGGGGTAGTACGGGAAACACCATATATTTT
TRBV27	NA	TRBJ1-5	NA	CASSLFGGVGNQPQHF	TGTGCCAGCAGTTTATTCGGTGGGGTCGGCAATCAGCCCCAGCATTTT
TRBV7-8	NA	TRBJ1-1	many	CASSSRGHGTNTEAFF	TGTGCCAGCAGTTCCCGGGGACACGGGACGAACACTGAAGCTTTCTTT
TRBV11-2	NA	TRBJ2-7	once	CASSLVSQGIYEQYF	TGTGCCAGCAGCTTAGTCTCCCAGGGTATCTACGAGCAGTACTTC
TRBV5-4	NA	TRBJ1-6	NA	CASSPARLPGVDNSPLHF	TGTGCCAGCAGCCCCGCGAGGCTCCCCGGGGTAGATAATTCACCCCTCCACTTT
TRBV23-1	NA	TRBJ1-1	NA	CASSRRKNTEAFF	TGCGCCAGCAGTCGCAGGAAGAACACTGAAGCTTTCTTT
TRBV28	NA	TRBJ1-6	NA	CASRRGGAPHNSPLHF	TGTGCCAGCAGGCGGGGGGGGGCGCCCCATAATTCACCCCTCCACTTT
TRBV7-9	NA	TRBJ2-7	NA	CASSINLGYEQYF	TGTGCCAGCAGTATTAATCTGGGATACGAGCAGTACTTC
TRBV6-1	NA	TRBJ2-3	NA	CASSEAGGRDTQYF	TGTGCCAGCAGTGAAGCGGGAGGACGGGATACGCAGTATTTT
TRBV14	TRBD1	TRBJ2-7	NA	CASSRQGVYEQYF	TGTGCCAGCAGCCGCCAGGGGGTGTACGAGCAGTACTTC
TRBV2	NA	TRBJ1-2	NA	CASSEANTGDYTF	TGTGCCAGCAGTGAAGCGAATACTGGGGACTACACCTTC
TRBV5-5	NA	TRBJ1-2	few	CASSPEGDDYGYTF	TGTGCCAGCAGCCCCGAGGGGGACGACTATGGCTACACCTTC
TRBV9	TRBD1	TRBJ1-2	NA	CASSVFDRTGGSGYTF	TGTGCCAGCAGCGTTTTCGATCGGACAGGGGGATCTGGCTACACCTTC
TRBV6-5	NA	TRBJ2-7	NA	CASSYVLHHEQYF	TGTGCCAGCAGTTACGTCCTTCACCACGAGCAGTACTTC